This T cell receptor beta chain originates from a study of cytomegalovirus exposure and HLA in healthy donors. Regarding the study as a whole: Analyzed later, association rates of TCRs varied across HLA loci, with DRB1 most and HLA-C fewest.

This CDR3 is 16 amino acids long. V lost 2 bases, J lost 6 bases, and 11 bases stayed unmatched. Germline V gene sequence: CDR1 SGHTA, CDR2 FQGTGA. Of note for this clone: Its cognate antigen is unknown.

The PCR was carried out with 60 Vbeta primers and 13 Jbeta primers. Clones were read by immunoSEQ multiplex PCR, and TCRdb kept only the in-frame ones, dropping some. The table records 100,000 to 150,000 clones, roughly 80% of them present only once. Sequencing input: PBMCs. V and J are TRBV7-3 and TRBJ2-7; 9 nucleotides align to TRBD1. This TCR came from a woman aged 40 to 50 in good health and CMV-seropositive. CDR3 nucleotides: TGTGCCAGCAGCTTACAACCGAGTACAGGGGGCTTCGAGCAGTACTTC. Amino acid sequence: CASSLQPSTGGFEQYF.